This paragraph reports one TCR beta chain. Its matching antigen is unknown. V lost 6 bases and J 3 bases, leaving 14 bases between the germline ends. The CDR3 has 14 residues. In germline, CDR1 is KGHSH, CDR2 LQKENI. These data originate in a study of T cell responses to AZD1222 COVID-19 vaccine. General study findings and limits: Breadth and depth of Spike-specific TCRs rose after two AZD1222 doses. All repertoire sampling was performed exclusively after the peak T cell response.

Assay used: immunoSEQ multiplex PCR; TCRdb lists only in-frame clones, some missing. The repertoire holds more than 85,000 clones, with roughly 80% as singletons. The origin of this receptor is an adult in good health. The sequences come from peripheral blood, collected on day 0 of AZD1222 vaccination. The chain joins TRBV18 to TRBJ1-1, with D uncertain. The CDR3 protein is CASSPPGMHTEAFF. As DNA, the CDR3 is TGTGCCAGCTCGCCTCCGGGTATGCACACTGAAGCTTTCTTT.